This TCR beta chain was sequenced in a study of blood T cell repertoires in COVID-19 (dated by TCRdb to the early 2020s). Regarding the complete study: Samples covering the acute and convalescent phases of COVID-19 were provided by collaborators in the United States, Italy and Spain. Sample metadata almost always included a de-identified subject ID, COVID-19 status, age in years and sex. Samples were obtained from the ongoing ImmuneRACE study (first 160 participants) and from 1,254 subjects provided by 6 global collaborators. The dataset comprised deeply sampled blood TCRbeta repertoires from subjects exposed to, actively infected with, or recovered from COVID-19. The repertoires were made available in a free public database intended to serve as a resource for research on the immune response to SARS-CoV-2. Where HLA class I and class II types were available, the types were taken from metadata supplied by the sample provider, not from assay-based typing. The material from the prospective study consisted of cDNA or gDNA derived from T cells, B-cell-depleted T cells, or PBMCs.

CDR1 and CDR2 (MNHEY, SMNVEV) derive from the germline V gene (reference sequence). From its cysteine to its phenylalanine, the CDR3 spans 14 amino acids. Just CDR3 DNA is preserved here, 42 bases in frame from base 1. V ends up 6 bases short and J 5 bases short, with an unmatched junction base count of 9. In the prospective study, participants were roughly 18 to 89 years old, resided in about two dozen geographic areas of the United States, and were enrolled through a virtual design. Cohort assignment in the prospective study relied on participant-reported clinical history from a screening survey and a study questionnaire. Recovered participants in ImmuneRACE Cohort 3 were defined by two consecutive negative NP/OP PCR tests, clearance by a healthcare professional, or resolution of symptoms. In the prospective study, whole blood, serum and a nasopharyngeal or oropharyngeal swab were collected from each participant by mobile phlebotomists. Prospective study participants could optionally give additional blood draws and questionnaires over a roughly 2-month period. Blood samples from the prospective study were shipped frozen or at room temperature prior to DNA extraction.

On this clone itself: Its antigen is currently not known. Per-base quality was not reported, and no clone a single base away is much larger than it.

Summary of the overall study and its limitations: Clinical and demographic metadata were provided uncurated, with the amount varying by source and participant.

The immunoSEQ Assay, a bias-controlled multiplex PCR, was used to amplify TCRbeta CDR3 regions from genomic DNA. Under the source paper's analysis protocol: Within the assay, amplification of reference gene primers was used to estimate how many nucleated cells each sample contained. To quantify the absolute abundance of each unique TCRbeta CDR3 rearrangement, sequence reads were collapsed and filtered. For each sample, productive Simpson clonality was calculated as the square root of Simpson's diversity index over productive rearrangements. Here the immuneACCESS table is served through TCRdb, limited to in-frame sequences with V and J called. Missing clones are a known gap in these copies; in checked studies unresolved V genes cover under half, and the rest lacks a known reason. That table is the source of V, J and clone size, and D and trimming were worked out from the DNA. Within this sample are approximately 180,000 clones, with more than 80% of them counted one time only. Approximately 6.2% of the sample goes to the ten largest clones.

The receptor's source is a man aged 35-49 years who had recovered from COVID-19. The rearrangement joined TRBV27 to TRBJ2-7; 8 bases in the middle match TRBD2. What was sequenced was PBMCs or T cells enriched from blood (not recorded which). The CDR3 protein sequence reads: CASSPLRGVDEQYF. The DNA sequence follows: TGTGCCAGCAGCCCACTGCGGGGGGTCGACGAGCAGTACTTC.